In its sample, the clone carrying this TCR beta chain was seen many times. These data belong to a study of spatial heterogeneity in lung cancer. Whole-study context: Raw reads contained each unique TCR and UMI combination more than ten times on average.

Time point denoted: sample taken at primary tumor resection. In each case, whole RNA from tumor, nontumor lung or frozen PBMC was sequenced unsorted. Donation came from 70 or so patients with untreated early-stage non-small cell lung cancer. Unique molecular identifiers tagged every individual TCR cDNA molecule. TCRdb reprocessed the 5' RACE reads via MiXCR and lists one record per CDR3 protein. Of 30,000 to 50,000 distinct CDR3 sequences in the sample, 4.5% to 6% were seen once. CDR1 and CDR2 from the germline V gene are SGHKS and YYEKEE (reference sequence). The CDR3 length is 15 residues. V was clipped by 4 bases and J by 9 bases, with 20 bases between them.

This TCR was recovered from a male donor with early-stage non-small cell lung cancer. The source material was PBMCs, sampled at surgery. The rearrangement uses TRBV5-5 and TRBJ2-1; no clear D gene. The CDR3 DNA reads as TGTGCCAGCAGCGCCTTCTCCACTACGGCGGTTGAGCAGTTCTTC. Translated, it gives CASSAFSTTAVEQFF.